The present TCR beta chain was sequenced within a study of cytomegalovirus exposure and HLA in healthy donors. Study-level results: Later analysis identified 17,000 or so TCR beta sequences associated with HLA alleles, using a false discovery rate threshold of 0.05. Links to common viral pathogens appeared, in a later analysis, for several of the most significant clusters. CMV serostatus was the only recorded immune exposure for donors. Later findings reportedly placed an Asian-associated ancestry cluster below the approximately 670-donor mean for N-insertions.

This clone appeared a few times. Its antigen is undetermined. The PCR made use of 60 Vbeta and 13 Jbeta primers. Libraries were prepared by immunoSEQ multiplex PCR; TCRdb keeps only in-frame clonotypes and omits some of them. The sample lists about 160,000 clones; around 79% were seen once. CDR3 length: 13 amino acids. Germline lookup yields CDR1 WNHNN and CDR2 SYGVQD (reference sequence). V gave up 6 bases and J gave up 4 bases, with 12 bases separating them. Sequences were obtained from PBMCs. The TCR comes from a woman aged 40 to 50 in good health and CMV-seronegative. This rearrangement joins TRBV10-1 to TRBJ1-2; maybe TRBD1 (6 bases). The chain's CDR3 is CASSGDRTYGYTF. CDR3 nucleotide sequence: TGCGCCAGCAGCGGTGACAGGACCTATGGCTACACCTTC.